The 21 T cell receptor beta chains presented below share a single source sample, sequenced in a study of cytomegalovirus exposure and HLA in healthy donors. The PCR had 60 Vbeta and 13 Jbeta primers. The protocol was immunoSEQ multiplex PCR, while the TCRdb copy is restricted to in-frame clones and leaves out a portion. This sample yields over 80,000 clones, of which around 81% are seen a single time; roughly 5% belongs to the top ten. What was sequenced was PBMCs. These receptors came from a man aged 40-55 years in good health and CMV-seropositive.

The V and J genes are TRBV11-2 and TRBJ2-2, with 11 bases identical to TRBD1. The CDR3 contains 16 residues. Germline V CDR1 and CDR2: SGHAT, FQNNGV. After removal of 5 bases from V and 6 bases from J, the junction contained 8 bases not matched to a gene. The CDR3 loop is CASSPRTGGVSGELFF. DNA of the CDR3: TGTGCCAGCAGCCCAAGGACAGGGGGCGTATCCGGGGAGCTGTTTTTT.

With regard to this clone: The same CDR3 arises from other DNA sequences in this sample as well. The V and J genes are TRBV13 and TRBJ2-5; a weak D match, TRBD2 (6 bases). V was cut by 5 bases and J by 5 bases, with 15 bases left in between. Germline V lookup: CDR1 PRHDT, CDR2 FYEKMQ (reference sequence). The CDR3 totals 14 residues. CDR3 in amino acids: CASSQGLARETQYF. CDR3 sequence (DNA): TGTGCCAGCAGCCAAGGGCTAGCGAGGGAGACCCAGTACTTC.

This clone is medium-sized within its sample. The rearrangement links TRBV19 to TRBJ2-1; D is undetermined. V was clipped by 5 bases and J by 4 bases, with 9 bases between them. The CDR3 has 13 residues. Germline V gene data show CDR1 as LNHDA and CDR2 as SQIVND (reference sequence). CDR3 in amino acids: CASSPNKYNEQFF. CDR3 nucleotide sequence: TGTGCCAGTAGTCCAAACAAGTACAATGAGCAGTTCTTC.

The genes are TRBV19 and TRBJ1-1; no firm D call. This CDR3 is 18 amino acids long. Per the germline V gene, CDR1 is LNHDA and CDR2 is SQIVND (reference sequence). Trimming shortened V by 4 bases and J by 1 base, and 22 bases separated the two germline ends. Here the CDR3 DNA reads TGTGCCAGTAGTAGCACGGTCGGCGTGGAGAGAGGGAACACTGAAGCTTTCTTT. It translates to CASSSTVGVERGNTEAFF.

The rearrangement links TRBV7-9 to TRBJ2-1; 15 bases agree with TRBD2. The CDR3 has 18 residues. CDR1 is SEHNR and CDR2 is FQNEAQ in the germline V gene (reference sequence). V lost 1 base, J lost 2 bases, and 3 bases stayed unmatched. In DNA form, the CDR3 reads TGTGCCAGCAGCTTAGAGAGGACTAGCGGGAGGGCCTACAATGAGCAGTTCTTC. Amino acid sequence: CASSLERTSGRAYNEQFF.

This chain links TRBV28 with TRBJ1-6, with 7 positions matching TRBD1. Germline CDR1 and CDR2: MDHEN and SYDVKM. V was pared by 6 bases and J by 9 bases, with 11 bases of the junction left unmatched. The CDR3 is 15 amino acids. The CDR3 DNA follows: TGTGCCAGCAGACCAAGACAGGGAAGGGGTTCACCCCTCCACTTT. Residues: CASRPRQGRGSPLHF.

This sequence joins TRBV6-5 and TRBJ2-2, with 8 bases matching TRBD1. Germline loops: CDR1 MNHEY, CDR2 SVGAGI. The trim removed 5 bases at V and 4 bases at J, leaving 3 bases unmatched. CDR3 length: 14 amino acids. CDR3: CASSRTGSTGELFF. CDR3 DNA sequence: TGTGCCAGCAGTAGGACAGGGAGCACCGGGGAGCTGTTTTTT.

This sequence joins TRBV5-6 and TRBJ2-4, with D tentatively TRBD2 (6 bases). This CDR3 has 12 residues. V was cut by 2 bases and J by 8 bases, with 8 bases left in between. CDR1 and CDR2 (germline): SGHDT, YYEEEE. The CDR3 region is CASSLGRYIQYF. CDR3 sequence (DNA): TGTGCCAGCAGCTTAGGGAGGTACATTCAGTACTTC.

The CDR3 DNA reads as TGTGCCAGCAGCTTTACAGGGAGCTCCTACAATGAGCAGTTCTTC. This gives the protein CASSFTGSSYNEQFF. The chain joins TRBV5-4 to TRBJ2-1, with D perhaps matching TRBD1 (6 bases). V was clipped by 2 bases and J by 0 bases, with 9 bases between them. This CDR3 is 15 amino acids long. Germline CDR1 is SGHNT and CDR2 is YYREEE (reference sequence). Looking up the rest from reference TRBV5-4 and TRBJ2-1 gives the full variable domain: ETGVTQSPTHLIKTRGQQVTLRCSSQSGHNTVSWYQQALGQGPQFIFQYYREEENGRGNFPPRFSGLQFPNYSSELNVNALELDDSALYLCASSFTGSSYNEQFFGPGTRLTVL.

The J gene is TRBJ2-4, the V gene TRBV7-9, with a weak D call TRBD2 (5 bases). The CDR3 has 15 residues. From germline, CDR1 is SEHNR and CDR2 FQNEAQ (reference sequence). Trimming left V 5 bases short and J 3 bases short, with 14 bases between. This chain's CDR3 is CASSHESGLKNIQYF. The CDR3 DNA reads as TGTGCCAGCAGCCATGAGAGCGGCCTCAAAAACATTCAGTACTTC.

This CDR3 is CASSSGQQGQFF. CDR3 nucleotide sequence: TGTGCCAGCAGCTCGGGACAACAGGGGCAGTTCTTC. V usage is TRBV13 and J usage is TRBJ2-1; D might be TRBD1 (6 bases). The CDR3 loop spans 12 amino acids. Germline V lookup: CDR1 PRHDT, CDR2 FYEKMQ (reference sequence). V gave up 4 bases and J gave up 12 bases, with 13 bases separating them.

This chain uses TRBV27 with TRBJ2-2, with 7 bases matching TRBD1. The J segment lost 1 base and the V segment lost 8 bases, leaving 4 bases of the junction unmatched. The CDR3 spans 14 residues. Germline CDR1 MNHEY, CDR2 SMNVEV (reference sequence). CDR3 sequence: CASRDSVNTGELFF. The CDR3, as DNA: TGTGCCAGCCGGGACAGCGTGAACACCGGGGAGCTGTTTTTT.

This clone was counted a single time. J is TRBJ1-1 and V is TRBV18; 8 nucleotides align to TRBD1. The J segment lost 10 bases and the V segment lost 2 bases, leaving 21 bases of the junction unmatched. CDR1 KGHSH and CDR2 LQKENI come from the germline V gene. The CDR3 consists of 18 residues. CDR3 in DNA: TGTGCCAGCTCACCAAGTACTGGACAGGGCAAGGAACAATATGCAGCTTTCTTT. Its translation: CASSPSTGQGKEQYAAFF.

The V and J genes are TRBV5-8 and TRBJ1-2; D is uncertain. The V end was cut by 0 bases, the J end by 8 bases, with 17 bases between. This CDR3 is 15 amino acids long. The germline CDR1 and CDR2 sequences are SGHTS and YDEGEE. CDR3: CASSLVEHRPGGYTF. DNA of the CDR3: TGTGCCAGCAGCTTGGTGGAGCACCGGCCTGGGGGCTACACCTTC. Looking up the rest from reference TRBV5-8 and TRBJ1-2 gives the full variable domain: EAGVTQSPTHLIKTRGQQATLRCSPISGHTSVYWYQQALGLGLQFLLWYDEGEERNRGNFPPRFSGRQFPNYSSELNVNALELEDSALYLCASSLVEHRPGGYTFGSGTRLTVV.

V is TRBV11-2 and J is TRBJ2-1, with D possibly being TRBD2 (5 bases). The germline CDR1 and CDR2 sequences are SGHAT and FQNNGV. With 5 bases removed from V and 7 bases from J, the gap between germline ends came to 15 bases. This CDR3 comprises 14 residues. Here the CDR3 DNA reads TGTGCCAGCAGCCCCCCGAGGAGGTGGAATGAGCAGTTCTTC. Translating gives CASSPPRRWNEQFF. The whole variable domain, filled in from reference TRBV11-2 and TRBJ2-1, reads EAGVAQSPRYKIIEKRQSVAFWCNPISGHATLYWYQQILGQGPKLLIQFQNNGVVDDSQLPKDRFSAERLKGVDSTLKIQPAKLEDSAVYLCASSPPRRWNEQFFGPGTRLTVL.

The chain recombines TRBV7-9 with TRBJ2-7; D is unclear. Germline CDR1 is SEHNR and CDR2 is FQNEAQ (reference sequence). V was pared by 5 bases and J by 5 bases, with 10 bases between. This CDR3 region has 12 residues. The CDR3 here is CASSPVIHEQYF. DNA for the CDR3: TGTGCCAGCAGCCCGGTGATCCACGAGCAGTACTTC.

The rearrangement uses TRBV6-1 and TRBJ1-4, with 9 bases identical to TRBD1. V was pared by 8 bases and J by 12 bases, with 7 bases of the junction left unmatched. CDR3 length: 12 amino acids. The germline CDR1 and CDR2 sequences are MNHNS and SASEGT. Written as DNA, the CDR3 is TGTGCCAGCGGAAGCTGGGACAGGGAACTGTTTTTT. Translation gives CASGSWDRELFF.

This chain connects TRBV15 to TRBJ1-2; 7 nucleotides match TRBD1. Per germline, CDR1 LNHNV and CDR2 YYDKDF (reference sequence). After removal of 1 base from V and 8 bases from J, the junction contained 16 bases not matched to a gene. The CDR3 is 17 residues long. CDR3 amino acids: CATSRVFVTRGRRGYTF. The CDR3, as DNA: TGTGCCACCAGCAGAGTATTCGTCACGAGGGGGCGGCGGGGCTACACCTTC.

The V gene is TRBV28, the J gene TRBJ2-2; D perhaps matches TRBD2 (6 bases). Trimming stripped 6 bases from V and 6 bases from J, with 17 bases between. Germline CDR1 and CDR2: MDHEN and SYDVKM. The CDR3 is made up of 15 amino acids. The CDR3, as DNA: TGTGCCAGCAGGGGATCAACTAGCCCCGCCGGGGAGCTGTTTTTT. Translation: CASRGSTSPAGELFF.

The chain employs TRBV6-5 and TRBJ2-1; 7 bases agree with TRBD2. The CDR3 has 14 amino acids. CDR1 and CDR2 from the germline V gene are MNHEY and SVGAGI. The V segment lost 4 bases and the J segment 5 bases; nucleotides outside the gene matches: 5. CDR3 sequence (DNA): TGTGCCAGCAGTTCGAAGCGGGGCGACAATGAGCAGTTCTTC. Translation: CASSSKRGDNEQFF.

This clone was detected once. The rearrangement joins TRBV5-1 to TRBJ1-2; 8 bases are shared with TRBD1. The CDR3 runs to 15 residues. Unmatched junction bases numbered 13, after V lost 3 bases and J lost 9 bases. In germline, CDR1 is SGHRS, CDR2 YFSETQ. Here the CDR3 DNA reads TGCGCCAGCAGCTCCGGCGGGACAGGTATTTATAGCTACACCTTC. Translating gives CASSSGGTGIYSYTF.